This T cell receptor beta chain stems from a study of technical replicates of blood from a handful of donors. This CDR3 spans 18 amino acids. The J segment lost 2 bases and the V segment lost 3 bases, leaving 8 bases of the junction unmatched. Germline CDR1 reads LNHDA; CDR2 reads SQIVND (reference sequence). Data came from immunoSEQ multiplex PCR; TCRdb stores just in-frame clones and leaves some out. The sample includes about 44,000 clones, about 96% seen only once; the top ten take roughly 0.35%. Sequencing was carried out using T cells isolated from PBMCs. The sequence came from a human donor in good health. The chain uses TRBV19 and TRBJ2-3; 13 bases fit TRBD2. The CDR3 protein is CASSISLAGGPNTDTQYF. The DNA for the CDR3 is TGTGCCAGTAGTATCTCACTAGCGGGAGGGCCCAACACAGATACGCAGTATTTT.